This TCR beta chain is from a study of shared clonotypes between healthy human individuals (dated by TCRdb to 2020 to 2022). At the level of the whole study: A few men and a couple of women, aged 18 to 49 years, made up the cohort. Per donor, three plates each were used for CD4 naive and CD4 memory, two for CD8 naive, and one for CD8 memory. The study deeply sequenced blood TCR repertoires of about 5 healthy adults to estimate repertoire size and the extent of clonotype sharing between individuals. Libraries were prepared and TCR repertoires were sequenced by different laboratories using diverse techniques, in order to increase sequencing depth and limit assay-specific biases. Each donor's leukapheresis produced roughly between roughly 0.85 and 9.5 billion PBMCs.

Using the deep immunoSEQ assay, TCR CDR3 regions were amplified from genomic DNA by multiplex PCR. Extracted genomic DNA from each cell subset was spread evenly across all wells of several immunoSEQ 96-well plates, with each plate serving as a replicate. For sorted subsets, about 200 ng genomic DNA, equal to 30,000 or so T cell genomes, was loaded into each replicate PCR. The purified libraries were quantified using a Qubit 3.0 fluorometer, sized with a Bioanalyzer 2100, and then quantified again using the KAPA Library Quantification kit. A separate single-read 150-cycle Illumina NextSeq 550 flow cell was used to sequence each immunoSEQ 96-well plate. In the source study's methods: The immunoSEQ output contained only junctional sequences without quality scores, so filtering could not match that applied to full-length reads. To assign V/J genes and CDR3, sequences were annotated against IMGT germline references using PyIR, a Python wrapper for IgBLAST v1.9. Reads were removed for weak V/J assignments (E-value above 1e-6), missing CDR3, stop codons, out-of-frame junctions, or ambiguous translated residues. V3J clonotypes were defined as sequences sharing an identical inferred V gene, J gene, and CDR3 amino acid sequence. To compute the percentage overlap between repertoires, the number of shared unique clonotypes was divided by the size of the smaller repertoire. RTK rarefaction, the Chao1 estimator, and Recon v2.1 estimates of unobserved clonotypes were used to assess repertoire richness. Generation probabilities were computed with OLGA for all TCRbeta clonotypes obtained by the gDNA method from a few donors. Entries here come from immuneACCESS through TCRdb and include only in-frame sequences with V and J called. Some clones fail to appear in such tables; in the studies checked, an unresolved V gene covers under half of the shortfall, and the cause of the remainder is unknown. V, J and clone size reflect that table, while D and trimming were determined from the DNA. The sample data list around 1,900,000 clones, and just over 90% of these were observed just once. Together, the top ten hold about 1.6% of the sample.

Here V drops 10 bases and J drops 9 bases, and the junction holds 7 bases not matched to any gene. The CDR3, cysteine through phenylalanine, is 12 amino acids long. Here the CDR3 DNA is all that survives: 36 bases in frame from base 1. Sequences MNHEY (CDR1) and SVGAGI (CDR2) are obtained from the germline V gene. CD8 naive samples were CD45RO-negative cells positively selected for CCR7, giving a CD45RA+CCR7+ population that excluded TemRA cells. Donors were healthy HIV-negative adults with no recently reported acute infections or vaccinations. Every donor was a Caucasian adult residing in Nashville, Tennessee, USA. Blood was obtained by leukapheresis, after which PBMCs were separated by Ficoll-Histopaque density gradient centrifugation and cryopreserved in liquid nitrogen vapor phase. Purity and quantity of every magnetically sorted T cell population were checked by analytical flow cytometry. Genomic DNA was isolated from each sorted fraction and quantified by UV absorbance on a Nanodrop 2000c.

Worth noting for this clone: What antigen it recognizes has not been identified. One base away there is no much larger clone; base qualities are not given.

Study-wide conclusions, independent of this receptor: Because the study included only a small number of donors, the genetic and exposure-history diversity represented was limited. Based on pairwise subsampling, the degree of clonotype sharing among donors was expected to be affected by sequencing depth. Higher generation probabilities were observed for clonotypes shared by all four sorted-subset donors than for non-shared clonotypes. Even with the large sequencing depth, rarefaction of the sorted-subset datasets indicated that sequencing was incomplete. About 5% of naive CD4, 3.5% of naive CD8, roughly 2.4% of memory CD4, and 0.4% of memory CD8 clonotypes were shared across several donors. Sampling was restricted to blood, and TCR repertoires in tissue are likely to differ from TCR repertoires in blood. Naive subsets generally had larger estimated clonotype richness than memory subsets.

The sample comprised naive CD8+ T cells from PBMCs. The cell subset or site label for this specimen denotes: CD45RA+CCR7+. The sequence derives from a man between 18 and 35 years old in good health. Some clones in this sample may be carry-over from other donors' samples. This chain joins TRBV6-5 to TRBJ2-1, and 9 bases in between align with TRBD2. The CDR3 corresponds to CATSREGGEQFF. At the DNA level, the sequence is TGTGCCACCTCGCGGGAGGGGGGTGAGCAGTTCTTC.